Listed below are T cell receptor beta chains from one sample, sequenced in a study of cytomegalovirus exposure and HLA in healthy donors. TCRdb keeps only in-frame clones here, not all; method: immunoSEQ multiplex PCR. Counted here are 150,000 to 200,000 clones, just over 70% occurring once; the ten biggest clones make up 2% to 2.5%. Input material: PBMCs. The receptors shown here come from a human donor in good health. CDR3s include the opening cysteine and the closing phenylalanine or tryptophan. The D gene is left open where the match is weak. Expanded clones get a size class; other rows say once, few or many, or leave the size out.

clone_size d_call j_call v_call cdr3_nt cdr3_aa
NA NA TRBJ1-2 TRBV6-1 TGTGCCAGCAGTGGGCGGGTCTTGGATGGCTACACCTTC CASSGRVLDGYTF
NA TRBD1 TRBJ1-6 TRBV2 TGTGCCAGTCATCCGGGACAGGGAGGTTCACCCCTCCACTTT CASHPGQGGSPLHF
few NA TRBJ1-1 TRBV11-3 TGTGCCAGCAGCTTAGACGGTCAGGGCTCCACTGAAGCTTTCTTT CASSLDGQGSTEAFF
NA TRBD1 TRBJ2-2 TRBV5-1 TGCGCCAGCAGCTTGGTGGGGTCCGGGACAGGTGACACCGGGGAGCTGTTTTTT CASSLVGSGTGDTGELFF
NA NA TRBJ2-3 TRBV2 TGTGCCAGCAGTCCAGGGTCCACAGATACGCAGTATTTT CASSPGSTDTQYF
NA NA TRBJ2-5 TRBV4-1 TGCGCCAGCAGCCAAGATTTGGGCAGCCAAGAGACCCAGTACTTC CASSQDLGSQETQYF
once TRBD1 TRBJ1-1 TRBV6-6 TGTGCCAGCCAACTGGGGACCAGGGGGCTTACTGAAGCTTTCTTT CASQLGTRGLTEAFF
NA NA TRBJ1-1 TRBV5-5 TGTGCCAGCAGCTTGGGGCTGCCGGGCACTGAAGCTTTCTTT CASSLGLPGTEAFF
once NA TRBJ2-7 TRBV7-8 TGTGCCAGCAGCTTAGCTAAAACAGACTACGAGCAGTACTTC CASSLAKTDYEQYF
NA NA TRBJ2-1 TRBV4-1 TGCGCCAGCAGCCAAGAAACTAGTTACAATGAGCAGTTCTTC CASSQETSYNEQFF
once TRBD1 TRBJ1-6 TRBV27 TGTGCCAGCAGTACCGACAGGGCGAGCTCCTATAATTCACCCCTCCACTTT CASSTDRASSYNSPLHF
NA TRBD2 TRBJ2-3 TRBV2 TGTGCCAGCAGTGAACTAGCGGGGGGTGGAGATACGCAGTATTTT CASSELAGGGDTQYF
once TRBD2 TRBJ2-1 TRBV27 TGTGCCAGCAGTTTGGGCGGGGGCTCCTACAATGAGCAGTTCTTC CASSLGGGSYNEQFF
NA TRBD2 TRBJ2-1 TRBV4-3 TGCGCCAGCAGCCAAATTCTAGCGGGGCACTACAATGAGCAGTTCTTC CASSQILAGHYNEQFF
few NA TRBJ1-5 TRBV6-5 TGTGCCAGCAGTGAATGGGCAGACAATCAGCCCCAGCATTTT CASSEWADNQPQHF
NA NA TRBJ1-5 TRBV4-1 TGCGCCAGCAGCCAACCGGGTCAGCCCCAGCATTTT CASSQPGQPQHF
few NA TRBJ2-1 TRBV19 TGTGCCAGTAGTATGGGGGGAACCACATACAATGAGCAGTTCTTC CASSMGGTTYNEQFF
NA TRBD1 TRBJ1-5 TRBV28 TGTGCCAGCAGTTCCCGGACAGGTCCCAAAAATCAGCCCCAGCATTTT CASSSRTGPKNQPQHF
NA NA TRBJ1-3 TRBV5-1 TGCGCCAGCAGCGCCCAGACGGGTGGAAACACCATATATTTT CASSAQTGGNTIYF
NA NA TRBJ1-1 TRBV19 TGTGCCAGTACCCAAGGGGGGGGGCTCGGGACTGAAGCTTTCTTT CASTQGGGLGTEAFF
NA TRBD1 TRBJ2-1 TRBV5-6 TGTGCCAGCGGCGGGGACAGGGTTCGGGATGAGCAGTTCTTC CASGGDRVRDEQFF
NA TRBD1 TRBJ1-1 TRBV6-1 TGTGCCAGCAGTGAAGCAGTGACAGGGGCCACTGAAGCTTTCTTT CASSEAVTGATEAFF
NA TRBD2 TRBJ2-7 TRBV4-1 TGCGCCAGCAGCCTTGTCGGGGTAGCGGGGGGGCGCTACGAGCAGTACTTC CASSLVGVAGGRYEQYF
NA NA TRBJ1-6 TRBV19 TGTGCCAGTAGTATAGGCGCCCCAGGGTTCGGTTCACCCCTCCACTTT CASSIGAPGFGSPLHF
NA TRBD2 TRBJ2-1 TRBV7-2 TGTGCCAGCAGCTTAGTAGTACTAGCGGGGGGAGAGCAGTTCTTC CASSLVVLAGGEQFF
NA TRBD2 TRBJ2-5 TRBV19 TGTGCCAGTAGTATAGCCCTTGGGGGGGACGTGGAGACCCAGTACTTC CASSIALGGDVETQYF
NA NA TRBJ2-7 TRBV2 TGTGCCAGCGAGACAGGGAGGTCCTACGAGCAGTACTTC CASETGRSYEQYF
few TRBD1 TRBJ1-6 TRBV7-3 TGTGCCAGCAGCACCAACAGGGGCTCACCCCTCCACTTT CASSTNRGSPLHF
few NA TRBJ2-1 TRBV29-1 TGCAGCGTTATAAGGAGTTCCTACAATGAGCAGTTCTTC CSVIRSSYNEQFF
NA TRBD1 TRBJ2-5 TRBV2 TGTGCCAGCAGTCGGGACAGGGGAGCTTCGTACCAAGAGACCCAGTACTTC CASSRDRGASYQETQYF
NA NA TRBJ1-2 TRBV7-9 TGTGCCAGCAGCTCGGACAATGGAGGCTACACCTTC CASSSDNGGYTF
NA NA TRBJ2-3 TRBV5-1 TGCGCCAGCAGCTTGGAGGGGGGGTCCACAGATACGCAGTATTTT CASSLEGGSTDTQYF
NA NA TRBJ1-1 TRBV6-5 TGTGCCAGCAGAAAACAGGGATTCGACACTGAAGCTTTCTTT CASRKQGFDTEAFF
NA NA TRBJ1-6 TRBV19 TGTGCCAGTAGTATGCAGGTCATGAGGGATTCACCCCTCCACTTT CASSMQVMRDSPLHF
NA NA TRBJ1-2 TRBV7-2 TGTGCCAGCAGCTCACCCGACAGCAACTATGGCTACACCTTC CASSSPDSNYGYTF
NA NA TRBJ2-3 TRBV9 TGTGCCAGCAGCGTAGAACGGTATAGCACAGATACGCAGTATTTT CASSVERYSTDTQYF
NA NA TRBJ2-7 TRBV28 TGTGCCACATTGGGGCGGACGGCCGAGCAGTACTTC CATLGRTAEQYF
NA TRBD1 TRBJ1-2 TRBV7-2 TGTGCCAGCAGCTTAGTAGTTCCGGGACAGAACTATGGCTACACCTTC CASSLVVPGQNYGYTF
NA NA TRBJ1-1 TRBV5-6 TGTGCCAGCAGCTTGGATCAGGGTAGCACTGAAGCTTTCTTT CASSLDQGSTEAFF